Each of the 25 T cell receptor beta chains below was sequenced from the same sample in a study of blood T cell repertoires in COVID-19. Sequencing used immunoSEQ multiplex PCR; TCRdb keeps in-frame clones, though not all of them. The data contain some 230,000 clones, roughly nine tenths of them singletons. Sequenced sample: PBMCs or T cells enriched from blood (not recorded which). These receptors came from a woman in her late teens or twenties in a cohort exposed to, infected with or recovered from COVID-19 (not recorded which).

This clone was seen once. The genes are TRBV9 and TRBJ1-2; possible D gene TRBD1, 6 bases. Deletions cut 3 bases from V and 1 base from J, with 7 bases between. The CDR3 runs 13 residues. CDR1 and CDR2 from the germline V gene are SGDLS and YYNGEE. The CDR3 protein is CASSGTVNYGYTF. In nucleotides, the CDR3 is TGTGCCAGCAGCGGGACAGTTAACTATGGCTACACCTTC.

This chain links TRBV6-2 or TRBV6-3 with TRBJ2-3; 8 nucleotides agree with TRBD2. Looked up from germline, CDR1 is MNHEY and CDR2 is SVGEGT. The CDR3 is made up of 16 amino acids. V gave up 2 bases and J gave up 2 bases; unmatched junction bases: 6. The CDR3 DNA reads TGTGCCAGCAGTTACGAAGAGCGGGGGTACACAGATACGCAGTATTTT. Amino acids: CASSYEERGYTDTQYF.

The chain joins TRBV14 to TRBJ2-3, with 7 bases that match TRBD1. The V and J ends lost 3 bases and 3 bases, in that order; junction bases with no gene match: 6. There are 15 residues in the CDR3. Germline CDR1 is SGHDN and CDR2 is FVKESK. The CDR3 reads CASSQFQGETDTQYF. The CDR3 DNA follows: TGTGCCAGCAGCCAGTTTCAGGGGGAGACAGATACGCAGTATTTT.

The rearrangement joins TRBV7-8 to TRBJ2-7, with TRBD2 matching 8 bases. There are 16 residues in the CDR3. The ends lost 0 bases at V and 4 bases at J; junction bases unmatched: 8. Germline V gives CDR1 SGHVS, CDR2 FQNEAQ. In DNA form, the CDR3 reads TGTGCCAGCAGCTTAGCGGTCGAGCGGGAGACGTACGAGCAGTACTTC. Protein product: CASSLAVERETYEQYF.

This chain links TRBV13 with TRBJ2-7; D perhaps matches TRBD1 (6 bases). The CDR3 runs to 15 residues. V was pared by 1 base and J by 2 bases, with 12 bases between. Germline CDR1 is PRHDT and CDR2 is FYEKMQ (reference sequence). The DNA for the CDR3 is TGTGCCAGCAGCTTAGCGGACAGCCTTACCTACGAGCAGTACTTC. This encodes CASSLADSLTYEQYF.

The chain uses TRBV19 and TRBJ1-1; D might be TRBD1 (5 bases). The CDR3 length is 16 residues. The germline gives CDR1 LNHDA, CDR2 SQIVND (reference sequence). V was clipped by 5 bases and J by 1 base, with 17 bases between them. The CDR3 here is CASSWGRTEWNTEAFF. The CDR3 DNA sequence: TGTGCCAGTAGTTGGGGCAGGACGGAATGGAACACTGAAGCTTTCTTT.

This rearrangement joins TRBV7-9 to TRBJ2-5; weak D call: TRBD1 (6 bases). Germline CDR1 is SEHNR and CDR2 is FQNEAQ (reference sequence). CDR3 length equals 14 residues. Trimming left V 5 bases short and J 0 bases short, with 10 bases between. The CDR3 nucleotides read TGTGCCAGCAGCGACACAGGGCACCAAGAGACCCAGTACTTC. Translation gives CASSDTGHQETQYF.

The genes are TRBV11-2 and TRBJ2-1; TRBD1 might be the D (5 bases). There are 15 residues in the CDR3. The germline CDR1 and CDR2 sequences are SGHAT and FQNNGV. V was cut by 1 base and J by 8 bases, with 15 bases left in between. The CDR3 protein is CASSLGRGRYYEQFF. The CDR3 region has the DNA TGTGCCAGCAGCTTAGGTAGGGGTCGATATTATGAGCAGTTCTTC.

This sequence joins TRBV28 and TRBJ1-6, with TRBD1 matching over 8 bases. There are 18 residues in the CDR3. The ends lost 3 bases at V and 4 bases at J; junction bases unmatched: 11. The germline CDR1 and CDR2 sequences are MDHEN and SYDVKM. CDR3 in DNA: TGTGCCAGCAGTTTCGGACAACAGGGGGGACTTTATAATTCACCCCTCCACTTT. Amino acids: CASSFGQQGGLYNSPLHF.

The table lists this clone with a count of one. CDR3 bases: TGTGCCACCAGCACAACGGGACAGAACACTGAAGCTTTCTTT. Translated, it gives CATSTTGQNTEAFF. The rearrangement links TRBV15 to TRBJ1-1; a weak D match, TRBD1 (6 bases). This CDR3 is built from 14 residues. CDR1 is LNHNV and CDR2 is YYDKDF in the germline V gene (reference sequence). With 4 bases removed from V and 1 base from J, the gap between germline ends came to 10 bases.

This chain uses TRBV30 with TRBJ2-1; D is possibly TRBD2 (6 bases). The V end was cut by 5 bases, the J end by 9 bases, with 14 bases between. Germline V gene lookup returns CDR1 GTSNPN and CDR2 SVGIG (reference sequence). The CDR3 length is 12 residues. CDR3 protein: CAWRRAGSEQFF. CDR3 bases: TGTGCCTGGCGTCGGGCGGGATCTGAGCAGTTCTTC.

This clone was found once. J is TRBJ1-5 and V is TRBV7-9; D is unclear. The CDR3 sequence is 14 residues long. Germline V lookup: CDR1 SEHNR, CDR2 FQNEAQ (reference sequence). Deletions cut 5 bases from V and 2 bases from J, with 10 bases between. CDR3 nucleotide sequence: TGTGCCAGCAGCCCCCCGGGTGGCAATCAGCCCCAGCATTTT. Its protein is CASSPPGGNQPQHF.

To note about this clone: The same CDR3 also results from other DNA sequences found in this sample. The chain joins TRBV19 to TRBJ1-2; 10 nucleotides align to TRBD1. Trimming took 3 bases from V and 2 from J; bases not matched to a gene: 3. The V gene's germline CDR1 is LNHDA and CDR2 SQIVND (reference sequence). The CDR3 covers 15 residues. This chain's CDR3 is CASSIPGQGNYGYTF. CDR3 nucleotide sequence: TGTGCCAGTAGTATCCCGGGACAGGGGAACTATGGCTACACCTTC. The complete variable domain, with remaining parts taken from reference TRBV19 and TRBJ1-2, reads DGGITQSPKYLFRKEGQNVTLSCEQNLNHDAMYWYRQDPGQGLRLIYYSQIVNDFQKGDIAEGYSVSREKKESFPLTVTSAQKNPTAFYLCASSIPGQGNYGYTFGSGTRLTVV.

This chain connects TRBV14 to TRBJ1-2; 9 nucleotides align to TRBD1. Germline V gene sequence: CDR1 SGHDN, CDR2 FVKESK. The junction had 3 bases not matched to a gene; V was cut back by 4 bases and J by 6 bases. This CDR3 region has 13 residues. The CDR3 sequence: CASSPRQGDGYTF. The CDR3 DNA sequence: TGTGCCAGCAGCCCCCGACAGGGGGATGGCTACACCTTC.

DNA for the CDR3: TGTGCCAGCAGCTTAGTAGAGGGGGCCACTGAAGCTTTCTTT. Amino acids: CASSLVEGATEAFF. The V and J genes are TRBV11-2 and TRBJ1-1, with TRBD1 matching over 7 bases. This CDR3 contains 14 residues. V trimming: 1 base; J trimming: 4 bases; junction bases outside the gene matches: 3. Germline V gene data show CDR1 as SGHAT and CDR2 as FQNNGV.

The chain has TRBV10-3 and TRBJ1-1, with TRBD1 identical over 7 bases. The CDR3 sequence is 13 residues long. Germline trimming cut 6 bases from V and 3 bases from J; bases unmatched to any gene: 4. The V gene's germline CDR1 is ENHRY and CDR2 SYGVKD. Here the CDR3 reads CAISRQGDTEAFF. In DNA form, the CDR3 reads TGTGCCATCAGCCGACAGGGAGACACTGAAGCTTTCTTT.

V and J are TRBV6-4 and TRBJ2-1, with D hard to call. The CDR3 length is 13 residues. Germline V gives CDR1 MRHNA, CDR2 SNTAGT. Trimming took 2 bases from V and 7 from J, leaving 9 bases between them. The DNA of the CDR3 is TGTGCCAGCAGTGACGGTCAGATAAATGAGCAGTTCTTC. Protein sequence: CASSDGQINEQFF.

The V gene is TRBV29-1, the J gene TRBJ1-2; D may be TRBD1 (6 bases). V lost 4 bases to trimming and J lost 1 base, with 10 bases between them. The CDR3 runs to 13 residues. Germline-derived CDR1 and CDR2 are SQVTM and ANQGSEA. CDR3: CSVGTAVNYGYTF. The CDR3 DNA follows: TGCAGCGTTGGGACAGCGGTTAACTATGGCTACACCTTC.

The chain combines TRBV19 with TRBJ1-4, with TRBD1 as a possible D gene (6 bases). The CDR3 spans 15 residues. With 6 bases removed from V and 3 bases from J, the gap between germline ends came to 14 bases. Germline CDR1 and CDR2: LNHDA and SQIVND (reference sequence). The CDR3 DNA reads TGTGCCAGTAGGGGTCCGACAGGTTCTAATGAAAAACTGTTTTTT. Encoded protein: CASRGPTGSNEKLFF.

The CDR3 protein is CASSLQRGANTEAFF. The DNA of the CDR3 is TGTGCCAGCAGCTTGCAACGCGGGGCGAACACTGAAGCTTTCTTT. The chain carries TRBV5-8 and TRBJ1-1; D possibly corresponds to TRBD1 (5 bases). Germline V gene lookup returns CDR1 SGHTS and CDR2 YDEGEE. The CDR3 loop spans 15 amino acids. Deletions cut 1 base from V and 1 base from J, with 11 bases between.

The chain carries TRBV5-4 and TRBJ2-5; TRBD2 matches 10 bases. Per germline, CDR1 SGHNT and CDR2 YYREEE (reference sequence). This CDR3 spans 16 amino acids. After removal of 2 bases from V and 3 bases from J, the junction contained 7 bases not matched to a gene. The CDR3 loop is CASSFRLAGGKETQYF. CDR3 sequence (DNA): TGTGCCAGCAGCTTTCGTTTAGCGGGAGGTAAAGAGACCCAGTACTTC.

V is TRBV3-1 (or the pseudogene TRBV3-2) and J is TRBJ2-7; TRBD1 is a possible D gene (6 bases). V was pared by 3 bases and J by 3 bases, with 15 bases between. CDR3 length equals 15 residues. Per germline, CDR1 LGHDT and CDR2 YNNKEL (reference sequence). CDR3 residues: CASSHRGAGDYEQYF. The CDR3 DNA sequence: TGTGCCAGCAGCCACAGGGGCGCAGGGGACTACGAGCAGTACTTC.

The chain couples TRBV11-2 to TRBJ2-7; 7 bases are shared with TRBD1. Germline loops: CDR1 SGHAT, CDR2 FQNNGV. Germline trimming cut 4 bases from V and 3 bases from J; bases unmatched to any gene: 0. The length of the CDR3 is 12 residues. CDR3 protein: CASSWDSYEQYF. The DNA of the CDR3 is TGTGCCAGCAGCTGGGACAGCTACGAGCAGTACTTC.

The chain links TRBV7-9 to TRBJ1-5; 9 positions agree with TRBD1. Trimming took 5 bases from V and 5 from J; bases not matched to a gene: 1. CDR3 length equals 13 residues. Germline assignment: CDR1 SEHNR and CDR2 FQNEAQ (reference sequence). In DNA form, the CDR3 reads TGTGCCAGCAGCCGGGACAGGGATCAGCCCCAGCATTTT. Amino acid sequence: CASSRDRDQPQHF.

The chain uses TRBV10-1 and TRBJ2-7; TRBD1 is a possible D gene (5 bases). The germline CDR1 and CDR2 sequences are WNHNN and SYGVQD (reference sequence). The CDR3 sequence is 11 residues long. V was cut by 9 bases and J by 6 bases, with 12 bases left in between. The CDR3, as DNA: TGCGCCAGTATACAGGTTAGCGAGCAGTACTTC. Translation: CASIQVSEQYF.